These 25 T cell receptor beta chains came from one sample sequenced in a study of T-cell memory formation after mild COVID-19. TCRdb ran MiXCR on the 5' RACE reads and lists one entry per CDR3 protein. The sample holds hundreds of thousands of distinct CDR3 sequences, roughly 23% seen once. The sample was PBMCs or a T cell subset sorted from them (not recorded which). Source of these receptors: an adult woman who had mild COVID-19 (a few samples of this study predate the infection). Cell type and time point are not known.

The table lists this clonotype with many counts. The rearrangement uses TRBV25-1 and TRBJ2-1; D is uncertain. V was shortened by 5 bases and J by 3 bases, with 11 bases between the two germline ends. In germline, CDR1 is MGHDK, CDR2 SYGVNS. The CDR3 spans 14 residues. CDR3 bases: TGTGCCAGCAGTCAGTCCGACTTCTACAATGAGCAGTTCTTC. This sequence encodes CASSQSDFYNEQFF.

The chain combines TRBV7-9 with TRBJ2-2; D is unclear. Germline V lookup: CDR1 SEHNR, CDR2 FQNEAQ (reference sequence). The V and J ends lost 0 bases and 8 bases respectively, with 7 bases between them. There are 13 residues in the CDR3. CDR3 sequence: CASSLAHSGELFF. The DNA of the CDR3 is TGTGCCAGCAGCTTAGCGCATTCTGGGGAGCTGTTTTTT.

The V call is TRBV7-3, the J call TRBJ2-7, with 12 bases fitting TRBD1. V gave up 5 bases and J gave up 5 bases; unmatched junction bases: 10. Germline V gene data show CDR1 as SGHTA and CDR2 as FQGTGA. The CDR3 has 16 amino acids. CDR3 region: CASSLGPGQGAHEQYF. Here the CDR3 DNA reads TGTGCCAGCAGCCTCGGCCCGGGACAGGGGGCCCACGAGCAGTACTTC.

This clonotype was counted only a few times. This chain joins TRBV5-1 and TRBJ1-6; D gene unclear. Trimming took off 0 bases at V and 7 bases at J, with 5 bases between the two ends. This CDR3 is built from 13 residues. Looked up from germline, CDR1 is SGHRS and CDR2 is YFSETQ. The chain's CDR3 is CASSLGQNSPLHF. The CDR3 region has the DNA TGCGCCAGCAGCTTGGGACAAAATTCACCCCTCCACTTT.

The V call is TRBV20-1, the J call TRBJ2-7; possibly TRBD2 for D (5 bases). The CDR3 totals 13 residues. Germline assignment: CDR1 DFQATT and CDR2 SNEGSKA (reference sequence). V was pared by 3 bases and J by 7 bases, with 16 bases between. CDR3 amino acids: CSASVPNPGEQYF. CDR3 sequence (DNA): TGCAGTGCTAGCGTTCCAAACCCGGGGGAGCAGTACTTC.

This rearrangement joins TRBV5-1 to TRBJ1-2; D might be TRBD1 (5 bases). V lost 5 bases and J lost 2, with 13 bases in between. Germline V CDR1 and CDR2: SGHRS, YFSETQ. The CDR3 totals 14 residues. The CDR3, as DNA: TGCGCCAGCAGGAGGGCAGGGAACAACTATGGCTACACCTTC. Its protein is CASRRAGNNYGYTF.

This clonotype came up many times. The CDR3 nucleotides read TGCGCCAGCAGCTTGGAACAGGCCGACTATGGCTACACCTTC. Translated: CASSLEQADYGYTF. The rearrangement joins TRBV5-1 to TRBJ1-2; TRBD1 is a possible D gene (5 bases). Germline V gene lookup returns CDR1 SGHRS and CDR2 YFSETQ. The CDR3 is 14 amino acids. The ends were cut back, 0 bases at V and 3 bases at J, with 9 bases in the middle.

This clonotype occurred a few times. The V call is TRBV9, the J call TRBJ2-2; 9 bases align to TRBD1. The CDR3 loop spans 16 amino acids. CDR1 SGDLS and CDR2 YYNGEE come from the germline V gene. J was trimmed by 6 bases and V by 0 bases; bases with no gene match: 6. The CDR3 is CASSVGTGEAAGELFF. DNA for the CDR3: TGTGCCAGCAGCGTAGGGACAGGGGAGGCCGCCGGGGAGCTGTTTTTT.

This clonotype has just a few counts. This chain links TRBV30 with TRBJ2-5; TRBD1 aligns across 7 bases. Looked up from germline, CDR1 is GTSNPN and CDR2 is SVGIG (reference sequence). The CDR3 covers 15 residues. J was trimmed by 0 bases and V by 4 bases; bases with no gene match: 8. The CDR3 DNA follows: TGTGCCTGGAAAGGACAGGTTTCGTACCAAGAGACCCAGTACTTC. Protein product: CAWKGQVSYQETQYF.

The rearrangement links TRBV7-9 to TRBJ2-5; TRBD2 matches at 13 bases. Trimming took 1 base from V and 9 from J; bases not matched to a gene: 8. The germline CDR1 and CDR2 sequences are SEHNR and FQNEAQ (reference sequence). The CDR3 is 16 residues long. The CDR3 DNA is TGTGCCAGCAGCTTAGGACTAGCGGGGGGCCAAGAATCCCAGTACTTC. Residues: CASSLGLAGGQESQYF. Full variable domain (missing parts from reference TRBV7-9 and TRBJ2-5): DTGVSQNPRHKITKRGQNVTFRCDPISEHNRLYWYRQTLGQGPEFLTYFQNEAQLEKSRLLSDRFSAERPKGSFSTLEIQRTEQGDSAMYLCASSLGLAGGQESQYFGPGTRLLVL.

V gene TRBV18 combines with J gene TRBJ2-1, with D perhaps matching TRBD2 (5 bases). The V end was cut by 0 bases, the J end by 0 bases, with 12 bases between. Germline assignment: CDR1 KGHSH and CDR2 LQKENI. The CDR3 runs 17 residues. The CDR3 is CASSPPPPRGSYNEQFF. The DNA for the CDR3 is TGTGCCAGCTCACCACCGCCGCCTCGGGGCTCCTACAATGAGCAGTTCTTC. Combining the CDR3 with reference TRBV18 and TRBJ2-1 gives the whole variable domain NAGVMQNPRHLVRRRGQEARLRCSPMKGHSHVYWYRQLPEEGLKFMVYLQKENIIDESGMPKERFSAEFPKEGPSILRIQQVVRGDSAAYFCASSPPPPRGSYNEQFFGPGTRLTVL.

The CDR3 protein is CASSDRALNIQYF. The CDR3 DNA reads as TGTGCCAGCAGTGACAGGGCCCTAAACATTCAGTACTTC. The V call is TRBV2, the J call TRBJ2-4, with D maybe TRBD1 (5 bases). The CDR3 contains 13 residues. The V and J ends lost 3 bases and 6 bases respectively, with 9 bases between them. Germline CDR1 SNHLY, CDR2 FYNNEI.

The chain uses TRBV7-9 and TRBJ1-2; D remains ambiguous. Germline CDR1 SEHNR, CDR2 FQNEAQ (reference sequence). This CDR3 is 14 amino acids long. V lost 0 bases and J lost 4, with 9 bases in between. The CDR3 DNA follows: TGTGCCAGCAGCTTAGCGGTAGAAAGCTATGGCTACACCTTC. Translation: CASSLAVESYGYTF.

The chain recombines TRBV20-1 with TRBJ2-7, with 13 bases matching TRBD2. This CDR3 is 17 amino acids long. CDR1 DFQATT and CDR2 SNEGSKA come from the germline V gene (reference sequence). Trimming cost V 0 bases and J 0 bases; bases outside gene matches: 5. CDR3 DNA: TGCAGTGCTAGAGATCCGGGGACTAGCGGGGTCTCCTACGAGCAGTACTTC. Its protein product is CSARDPGTSGVSYEQYF.

This clonotype was picked up many times. This rearrangement joins TRBV7-2 to TRBJ2-3, with D unresolved. CDR1 and CDR2 from the germline V gene are SGHTA and FQGNSA. Trimming took off 5 bases at V and 5 bases at J, with 8 bases between the two ends. CDR3 size: 12 residues. The CDR3 region has the DNA TGTGCCAGCAGCCTGAGGATAGATACGCAGTATTTT. Encoded protein: CASSLRIDTQYF.

The chain links TRBV7-2 to TRBJ2-1; TRBD2 aligns across 7 bases. The CDR3 is 14 residues long. The germline gives CDR1 SGHTA, CDR2 FQGNSA. V lost 5 bases to trimming and J lost 5 bases; unmatched junction nucleotides: 6. This chain's CDR3 is CASSATAGDNEQFF. The DNA of the CDR3 is TGTGCCAGCAGCGCCACTGCGGGAGACAATGAGCAGTTCTTC.

This clonotype has only a few counts. The CDR3 protein is CASSLALPGNEQFF. CDR3 sequence (DNA): TGTGCCAGCAGCCTAGCCCTTCCGGGCAATGAGCAGTTCTTC. V and J are TRBV7-3 and TRBJ2-1, with D possibly TRBD2 on 5 matching bases. V gave up 5 bases and J gave up 6 bases, with 14 bases separating them. Germline CDR1 SGHTA, CDR2 FQGTGA. The CDR3 sequence is 14 residues long.

CDR3 bases: TGTGCCAGCAGCTTTTACAGGGGTTCTACAGAGACCCAGTACTTC. Amino acids: CASSFYRGSTETQYF. The rearrangement joins TRBV7-9 to TRBJ2-5; 7 bases map to TRBD1. The CDR3 totals 15 residues. Germline CDR1 reads SEHNR; CDR2 reads FQNEAQ (reference sequence). V shed 3 bases, J shed 4 bases, and the junction held 8 bases outside the gene matches.

Comments on this clonotype: Sequence at one end of the junction differs from germline and may be a read error. The chain has TRBV4-1 and TRBJ1-5; 7 bases agree with TRBD1. Germline CDR1 and CDR2: MGHRA and YSYEKL. This CDR3 contains 16 residues. The CDR3 loop reads CARSHPGQLSNQPQHF. The CDR3 DNA reads TGCGCCAGAAGCCATCCGGGACAGCTTAGCAATCAGCCCCAGCATTTT.

This clonotype was counted at least ten times. V gene TRBV20-1 combines with J gene TRBJ2-7; 8 bases agree with TRBD2. V shed 1 base and J 3 bases; nucleotides not matched to a gene: 8. The CDR3 spans 15 residues. Germline CDR1 reads DFQATT; CDR2 reads SNEGSKA (reference sequence). This CDR3 is CSARGGTSGYYEQYF. CDR3 nucleotide sequence: TGCAGTGCTAGAGGCGGAACTAGCGGATACTACGAGCAGTACTTC.

The table lists this clonotype with a few counts. The chain uses TRBV20-1 and TRBJ2-1; TRBD1 is a possible D gene (6 bases). The CDR3 is 11 amino acids. CDR1 and CDR2 from the germline V gene are DFQATT and SNEGSKA (reference sequence). The V gene lost 8 bases and the J gene lost 5 bases, with 10 bases spanning the gap. In nucleotides, the CDR3 is TGCAGTCCACAGGGAAACAATGAGCAGTTCTTC. It is translated as CSPQGNNEQFF.

A few counts support this clonotype. The chain has TRBV5-1 and TRBJ1-1; D is unresolved. Germline CDR1 and CDR2: SGHRS and YFSETQ. V lost 0 bases and J lost 1, with 7 bases in between. The CDR3 has 14 residues. DNA for the CDR3: TGCGCCAGCAGCTTGGGTGCAAGGAACACTGAAGCTTTCTTT. This sequence encodes CASSLGARNTEAFF.

This clonotype has ten or more counts. This chain connects TRBV29-1 to TRBJ2-1, with 9 bases that match TRBD1. V was pared by 4 bases and J by 8 bases, with 6 bases of the junction left unmatched. The CDR3 is 13 residues long. Germline CDR1 is SQVTM and CDR2 is ANQGSEA. The CDR3 reads CSVARDREDEQFF. The CDR3 nucleotides are TGCAGCGTTGCGAGGGACAGGGAGGATGAGCAGTTCTTC.

This clonotype occurred a few times. This sequence joins TRBV10-3 and TRBJ2-1; D possibly corresponds to TRBD1 (7 bases). The CDR3 contains 16 residues. Germline-derived CDR1 and CDR2 are ENHRY and SYGVKD. V lost 4 bases and J 6 bases, leaving 19 bases between the germline ends. CDR3 nucleotide sequence: TGTGCCATCAGTGTCGGGGACAGAGTCGGGGGCAATGAGCAGTTCTTC. Its protein is CAISVGDRVGGNEQFF.

This clonotype was found a few times. The J gene is TRBJ2-7, the V gene TRBV30, with D maybe TRBD2 (6 bases). Germline CDR1 GTSNPN, CDR2 SVGIG (reference sequence). The CDR3 has 12 amino acids. Trimming removed 2 bases at V and 4 bases at J, with 9 bases between. DNA for the CDR3: TGTGCCTGGAGTTGGGCGGGATACGAGCAGTACTTC. It yields the protein CAWSWAGYEQYF.